Here is one T cell receptor (beta chain) with its context. Its target is unknown. This record belongs to a study of T cell responses to AZD1222 COVID-19 vaccine. Method: immunoSEQ multiplex PCR; TCRdb's copy keeps in-frame clones and lacks some. This sample carries 75,000 to 100,000 clones, roughly 90% of them seen once, and the ten largest clones take about 2.5%. Overall study results and limits: Clonal diversity may have been underestimated, and the donors were mostly white British, with more females than males. Spike regions recognized by vaccine-associated CD4 TCRs spanned the protein, led by 160-218 and 743-854.

Germline assignment: CDR1 LNHDA and CDR2 SQIVND (reference sequence). Trimming removed 4 bases from V and 8 bases from J; junction bases left unmatched: 6. This CDR3 has 14 residues. The source was peripheral blood, collected on day 0 of AZD1222 vaccination. The receptor was derived from an adult in good health. The chain uses TRBV19 and TRBJ1-4, with TRBD1 identical over 8 bases. Here the CDR3 reads CASSTLRGQEKLFF. The CDR3, as DNA: TGTGCCAGTAGTACTCTCAGGGGGCAAGAAAAACTGTTTTTT.